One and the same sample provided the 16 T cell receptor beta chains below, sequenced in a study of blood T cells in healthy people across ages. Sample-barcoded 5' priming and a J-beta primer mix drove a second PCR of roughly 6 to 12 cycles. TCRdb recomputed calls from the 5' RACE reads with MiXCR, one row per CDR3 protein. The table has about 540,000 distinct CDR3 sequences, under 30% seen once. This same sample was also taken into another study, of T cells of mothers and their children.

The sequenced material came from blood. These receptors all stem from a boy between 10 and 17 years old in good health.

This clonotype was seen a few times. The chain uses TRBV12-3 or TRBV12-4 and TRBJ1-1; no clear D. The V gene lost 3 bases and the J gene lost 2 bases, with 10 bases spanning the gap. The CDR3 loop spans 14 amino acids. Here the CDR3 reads CASSFGRINTEAFF. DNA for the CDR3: TGTGCCAGCAGTTTCGGCAGGATTAACACTGAAGCTTTCTTT.

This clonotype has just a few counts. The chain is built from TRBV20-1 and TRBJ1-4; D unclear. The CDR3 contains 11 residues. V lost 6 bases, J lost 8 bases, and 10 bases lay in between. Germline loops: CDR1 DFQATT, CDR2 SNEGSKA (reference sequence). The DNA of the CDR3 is TGCAGTGCGTCGCCCAGGGAAAAACTGTTTTTT. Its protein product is CSASPREKLFF.

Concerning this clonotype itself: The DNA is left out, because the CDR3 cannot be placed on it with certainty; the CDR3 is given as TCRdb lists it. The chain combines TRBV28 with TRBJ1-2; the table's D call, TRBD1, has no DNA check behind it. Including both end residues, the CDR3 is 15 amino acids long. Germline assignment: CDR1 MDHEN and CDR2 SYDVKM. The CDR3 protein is CASSSSDSAFYGYTF.

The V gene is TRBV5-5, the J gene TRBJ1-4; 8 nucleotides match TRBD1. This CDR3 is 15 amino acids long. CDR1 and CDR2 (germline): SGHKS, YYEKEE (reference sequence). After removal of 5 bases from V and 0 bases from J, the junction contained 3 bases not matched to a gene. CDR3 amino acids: CASRGQDSTNEKLFF. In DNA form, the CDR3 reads TGTGCCAGCAGGGGACAGGACTCAACTAATGAAAAACTGTTTTTT.

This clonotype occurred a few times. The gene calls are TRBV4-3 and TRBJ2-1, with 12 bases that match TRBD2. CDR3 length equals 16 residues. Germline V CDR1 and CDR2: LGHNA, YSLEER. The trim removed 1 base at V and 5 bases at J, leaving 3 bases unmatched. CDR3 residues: CASSQALAGGHNEQFF. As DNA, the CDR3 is TGCGCCAGCAGCCAAGCTCTAGCGGGGGGGCACAATGAGCAGTTCTTC.

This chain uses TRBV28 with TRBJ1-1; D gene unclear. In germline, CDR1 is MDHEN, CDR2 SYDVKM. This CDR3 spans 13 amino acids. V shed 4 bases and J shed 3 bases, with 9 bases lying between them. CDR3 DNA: TGTGCCAGCAGTTCTAGAGAGGACACTGAAGCTTTCTTT. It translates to CASSSREDTEAFF.

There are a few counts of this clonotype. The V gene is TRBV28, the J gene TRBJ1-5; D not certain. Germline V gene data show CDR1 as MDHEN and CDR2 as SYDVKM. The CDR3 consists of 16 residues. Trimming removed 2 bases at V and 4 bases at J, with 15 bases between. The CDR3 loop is CASSLRYVGLNQPQHF. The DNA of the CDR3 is TGTGCCAGCAGTTTACGGTACGTGGGCCTTAATCAGCCCCAGCATTTT.

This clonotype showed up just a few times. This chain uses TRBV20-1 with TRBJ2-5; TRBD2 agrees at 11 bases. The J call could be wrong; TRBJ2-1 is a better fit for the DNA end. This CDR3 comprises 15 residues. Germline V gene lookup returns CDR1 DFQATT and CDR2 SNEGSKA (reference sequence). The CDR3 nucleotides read TGCAGTGCTAGAGAGTGGGCTAGCGGGGGGCATGAGCAGTTCTTC. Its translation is CSAREWASGGHEQFF.

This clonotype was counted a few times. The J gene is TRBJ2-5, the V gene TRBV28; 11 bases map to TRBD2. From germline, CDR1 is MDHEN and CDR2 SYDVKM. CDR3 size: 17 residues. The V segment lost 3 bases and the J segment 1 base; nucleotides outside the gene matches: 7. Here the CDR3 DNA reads TGTGCCAGCAGTTTCCGACCGACTAGCGGGATCCAAGAGACCCAGTACTTC. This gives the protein CASSFRPTSGIQETQYF.

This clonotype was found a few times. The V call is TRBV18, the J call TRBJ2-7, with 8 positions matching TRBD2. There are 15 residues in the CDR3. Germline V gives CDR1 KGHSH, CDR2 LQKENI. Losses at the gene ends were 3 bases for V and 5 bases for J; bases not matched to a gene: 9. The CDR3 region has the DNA TGTGCCAGCTCACCCCCGGCGGGGGGCAGAAACGAGCAGTACTTC. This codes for CASSPPAGGRNEQYF.

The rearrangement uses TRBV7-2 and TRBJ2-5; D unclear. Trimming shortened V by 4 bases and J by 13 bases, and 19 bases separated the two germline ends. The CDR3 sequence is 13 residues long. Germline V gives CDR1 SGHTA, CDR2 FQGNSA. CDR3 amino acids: CASSSPSDASLYF. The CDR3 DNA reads TGTGCCAGCAGCTCCCCAAGCGACGCCTCCTTGTACTTC.

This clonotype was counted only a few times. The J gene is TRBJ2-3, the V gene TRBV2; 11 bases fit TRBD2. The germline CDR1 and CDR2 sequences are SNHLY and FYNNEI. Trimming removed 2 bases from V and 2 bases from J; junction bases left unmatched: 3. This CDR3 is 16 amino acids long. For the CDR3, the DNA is TGTGCCAGCAGTGAAAAGGGACTAGCGGACACAGATACGCAGTATTTT. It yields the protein CASSEKGLADTDTQYF.

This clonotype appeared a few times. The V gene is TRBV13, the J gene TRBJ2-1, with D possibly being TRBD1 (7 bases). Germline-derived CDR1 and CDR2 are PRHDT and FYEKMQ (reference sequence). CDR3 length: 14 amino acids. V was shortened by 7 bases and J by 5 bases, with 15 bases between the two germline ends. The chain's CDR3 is CASIPGGYHNEQFF. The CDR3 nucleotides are TGTGCCAGCATCCCAGGGGGGTACCACAATGAGCAGTTCTTC.

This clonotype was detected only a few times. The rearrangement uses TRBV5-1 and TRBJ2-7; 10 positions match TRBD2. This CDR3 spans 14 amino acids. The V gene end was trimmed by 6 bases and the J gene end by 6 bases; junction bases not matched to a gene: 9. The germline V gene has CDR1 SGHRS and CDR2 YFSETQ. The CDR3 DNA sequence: TGCGCCAGCACTGATCTAGCGGGAGTCTCCGAGCAGTACTTC. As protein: CASTDLAGVSEQYF.

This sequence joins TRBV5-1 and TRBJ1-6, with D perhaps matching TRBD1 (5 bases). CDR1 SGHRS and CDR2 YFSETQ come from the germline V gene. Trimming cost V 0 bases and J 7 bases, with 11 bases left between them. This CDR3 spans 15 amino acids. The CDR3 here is CASSLAQGENSPLHF. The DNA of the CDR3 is TGCGCCAGCAGCTTGGCGCAGGGAGAGAATTCACCCCTCCACTTT. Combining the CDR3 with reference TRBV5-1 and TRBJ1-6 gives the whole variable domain KAGVTQTPRYLIKTRGQQVTLSCSPISGHRSVSWYQQTPGQGLQFLFEYFSETQRNKGNFPGRFSGRQFSNSRSEMNVSTLELGDSALYLCASSLAQGENSPLHFGNGTRLTVT.

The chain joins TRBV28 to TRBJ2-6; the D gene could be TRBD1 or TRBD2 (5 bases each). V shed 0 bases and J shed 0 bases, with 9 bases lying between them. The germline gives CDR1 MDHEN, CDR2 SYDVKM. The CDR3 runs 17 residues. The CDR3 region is CASSLWGPSSGANVLTF. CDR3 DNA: TGTGCCAGCAGTTTATGGGGACCTAGCTCTGGGGCCAACGTCCTGACTTTC.